The 14 T cell receptor beta chains listed next were all sequenced from one sample in a study of blood T cell repertoires in COVID-19. Libraries were prepared by immunoSEQ multiplex PCR; TCRdb keeps only in-frame clonotypes and omits some of them. The sample records 55,000 to 80,000 clones, over 70% being singletons. Sequenced sample: peripheral blood. These receptors were obtained from a human donor in a cohort sampled during active COVID-19.

V is TRBV11-2 and J is TRBJ2-7, with TRBD2 identical over 10 bases. Germline V gene lookup returns CDR1 SGHAT and CDR2 FQNNGV. CDR3 length: 12 amino acids. V trimming: 11 bases; J trimming: 6 bases; junction bases outside the gene matches: 7. The CDR3 sequence is CAGSGGATEQYF. CDR3 nucleotides: TGTGCCGGAAGCGGGGGGGCCACCGAGCAGTACTTC. Together with reference TRBV11-2 and TRBJ2-7, the CDR3 gives the full variable domain: EAGVAQSPRYKIIEKRQSVAFWCNPISGHATLYWYQQILGQGPKLLIQFQNNGVVDDSQLPKDRFSAERLKGVDSTLKIQPAKLEDSAVYLCAGSGGATEQYFGPGTRLTVT.

J is TRBJ1-1 and V is TRBV19; tentatively, D is TRBD1 (5 bases). Trimming removed 9 bases from V and 5 bases from J, with 22 bases in between. This CDR3 comprises 15 residues. From germline, CDR1 is LNHDA and CDR2 SQIVND (reference sequence). The CDR3 region is CASQGLQPLGTEAFF. CDR3 nucleotide sequence: TGTGCCAGCCAGGGACTACAGCCCTTAGGTACTGAAGCTTTCTTT. Looking up the rest from reference TRBV19 and TRBJ1-1 gives the full variable domain: DGGITQSPKYLFRKEGQNVTLSCEQNLNHDAMYWYRQDPGQGLRLIYYSQIVNDFQKGDIAEGYSVSREKKESFPLTVTSAQKNPTAFYLCASQGLQPLGTEAFFGQGTRLTVV.

The chain carries TRBV5-6 and TRBJ1-6; D might be TRBD1 (6 bases). Germline values: CDR1 SGHDT, CDR2 YYEEEE. This CDR3 is built from 15 residues. Trimming cost V 2 bases and J 8 bases, with 14 bases left between them. The CDR3 DNA sequence: TGTGCCAGCAGCTTAAGGAGGACAGATTATTCACCCCTCCACTTT. This gives the protein CASSLRRTDYSPLHF.

The gene calls are TRBV5-1 and TRBJ1-1; D perhaps matches TRBD1 (6 bases). The V gene's germline CDR1 is SGHRS and CDR2 YFSETQ. The CDR3 has 14 residues. The V end was cut by 4 bases, the J end by 1 base, with 11 bases between. The CDR3 spells CASSPGVRNTEAFF. CDR3 nucleotides: TGCGCCAGCAGCCCAGGGGTTAGGAACACTGAAGCTTTCTTT.

This clone was counted once. Written as DNA, the CDR3 is TGTGCCAGCTCACCACCGAGCACAGGATCGAACACCGGGGAGCTGTTTTTT. As protein: CASSPPSTGSNTGELFF. V usage is TRBV18 and J usage is TRBJ2-2; D possibly corresponds to TRBD1 (5 bases). This CDR3 is 17 amino acids long. Deletions cut 0 bases from V and 0 bases from J, with 11 bases between. CDR1 is KGHSH, CDR2 LQKENI, per germline.

This clone was found once. This sequence joins TRBV5-1 and TRBJ2-2; TRBD1 matches 8 bases. This CDR3 contains 14 residues. CDR1 is SGHRS and CDR2 is YFSETQ in the germline V gene. After removal of 4 bases from V and 1 base from J, the junction contained 0 bases not matched to a gene. The CDR3 reads CASSGTGNTGELFF. CDR3 sequence (DNA): TGCGCCAGCAGCGGGACAGGGAACACCGGGGAGCTGTTTTTT. Based on the CDR3 plus reference TRBV5-1 and TRBJ2-2, the full variable domain is KAGVTQTPRYLIKTRGQQVTLSCSPISGHRSVSWYQQTPGQGLQFLFEYFSETQRNKGNFPGRFSGRQFSNSRSEMNVSTLELGDSALYLCASSGTGNTGELFFGEGSRLTVL.

The V and J genes are TRBV19 and TRBJ1-3, with D unresolved. The germline CDR1 and CDR2 sequences are LNHDA and SQIVND (reference sequence). The ends were cut back, 5 bases at V and 0 bases at J, with 11 bases in the middle. The CDR3 contains 15 residues. CDR3 sequence: CASSLSGSSGNTIYF. Here the CDR3 DNA reads TGTGCCAGTAGTCTCTCAGGATCCTCTGGAAACACCATATATTTT.

The CDR3 reads CASSPRTGSGTQYF. The CDR3 DNA reads TGTGCCAGCAGTCCCCGGACGGGGTCGGGGACCCAGTACTTC. The V and J genes are TRBV25-1 and TRBJ2-5; TRBD2 is a possible D gene (5 bases). This CDR3 has 14 residues. The germline CDR1 and CDR2 sequences are MGHDK and SYGVNS. V lost 5 bases and J lost 7, with 17 bases in between.

The chain combines TRBV2 with TRBJ1-1; 7 bases align to TRBD1. J was trimmed by 10 bases and V by 4 bases; bases with no gene match: 9. Germline V lookup: CDR1 SNHLY, CDR2 FYNNEI. The CDR3 contains 13 residues. The CDR3, as DNA: TGTGCCAGCAGTGGAACAGGGGATACGGTAGCTTTCTTT. It is translated as CASSGTGDTVAFF.

The V and J genes are TRBV15 and TRBJ1-1, with D uncertain. Trimming pared 0 bases from V and 5 bases from J, leaving 7 bases between. The CDR3 runs to 13 residues. Germline V gene sequence: CDR1 LNHNV, CDR2 YYDKDF (reference sequence). Here the CDR3 reads CATSRDRGTEAFF. In DNA form, the CDR3 reads TGTGCCACCAGCAGAGATAGAGGTACTGAAGCTTTCTTT. Full variable domain (outside the CDR3, taken from reference TRBV15 and TRBJ1-1): DAMVIQNPRYQVTQFGKPVTLSCSQTLNHNVMYWYQQKSSQAPKLLFHYYDKDFNNEADTPDNFQSRRPNTSFCFLDIRSPGLGDTAMYLCATSRDRGTEAFFGQGTRLTVV.

This chain joins TRBV5-1 and TRBJ1-4; D may be TRBD1 (6 bases). CDR1 is SGHRS and CDR2 is YFSETQ in the germline V gene. V lost 2 bases and J lost 1, with 12 bases in between. The CDR3 consists of 16 residues. CDR3 protein: CASSFLGAVTNEKLFF. CDR3 nucleotide sequence: TGCGCCAGCAGCTTCCTGGGGGCAGTAACTAATGAAAAACTGTTTTTT.

This clone was detected only once. The chain has TRBV18 and TRBJ1-4; TRBD1 aligns across 9 bases. V was pared by 6 bases and J by 8 bases, with 10 bases of the junction left unmatched. The CDR3 spans 15 residues. Looked up from germline, CDR1 is KGHSH and CDR2 is LQKENI. The CDR3 region is CASSLIQGADEKLFF. The DNA of the CDR3 is TGTGCCAGCTCCCTGATACAGGGGGCGGACGAAAAACTGTTTTTT. The full variable domain, in which reference TRBV18 and TRBJ1-4 provide the parts outside the CDR3, is NAGVMQNPRHLVRRRGQEARLRCSPMKGHSHVYWYRQLPEEGLKFMVYLQKENIIDESGMPKERFSAEFPKEGPSILRIQQVVRGDSAAYFCASSLIQGADEKLFFGSGTQLSVL.

The V and J genes are TRBV2 and TRBJ2-7; 9 positions match TRBD1. Trimming cost V 4 bases and J 2 bases; bases outside gene matches: 9. CDR3 size: 16 residues. Germline values: CDR1 SNHLY, CDR2 FYNNEI. The CDR3 nucleotides read TGTGCCAGCAGTGCCCCACAGGGGGCGGGAGCCTACGAGCAGTACTTC. Translated: CASSAPQGAGAYEQYF.

The chain carries TRBV5-1 and TRBJ2-1; a weak D match, TRBD1 (6 bases). This CDR3 is built from 16 residues. Looked up from germline, CDR1 is SGHRS and CDR2 is YFSETQ. Trimming left V 3 bases short and J 2 bases short, with 15 bases between. The CDR3 DNA follows: TGCGCCAGCAGCTGGCAGTTCCAGGGGACCTACAATGAGCAGTTCTTC. Translating it yields CASSWQFQGTYNEQFF.